This TCR beta chain was identified during a study of cytomegalovirus exposure and HLA in healthy donors. The CDR3 consists of 16 residues. CDR1 is LGHNT, CDR2 FRNRAP, per germline. Germline trimming cut 2 bases from V and 9 bases from J; bases unmatched to any gene: 11. PCR used 60 Vbeta primers and 13 Jbeta primers. TCRdb's copy holds only in-frame clones and misses some; the assay was immunoSEQ multiplex PCR. The table shows fewer than 200,000 clones, with approximately 77% occurring only once. The rearrangement joins TRBV12-5 to TRBJ2-4, with 9 bases lining up with TRBD1. This sequence was found in a male donor in good health and CMV-seronegative. Sequencing was performed on PBMCs. CDR3 residues: CASGLMGGQGFFIQYF. CDR3 DNA: TGTGCTAGTGGTTTGATGGGGGGACAGGGTTTTTTCATTCAGTACTTC. Together with reference TRBV12-5 and TRBJ2-4, the CDR3 gives the full variable domain: DARVTQTPRHKVTEMGQEVTMRCQPILGHNTVFWYRQTMMQGLELLAYFRNRAPLDDSGMPKDRFSAEMPDATLATLKIQPSEPRDSAVYFCASGLMGGQGFFIQYFGAGTRLSVL.